This T cell receptor beta chain was captured in a study of cytomegalovirus exposure and HLA in healthy donors. Whole-study context: Early released data comprised tens of millions of unique TCRs from HLA-typed donors. Whole-study results and caveats: Published work reported that the classifier diagnosed cytomegalovirus status with high specificity and sensitivity. Researchers counted 180 or so TCR beta chains as cytomegalovirus-associated.

The CDR3 contains 13 residues. Trimming removed 2 bases from V and 4 bases from J, with 8 bases in between. CDR1 is SGHTA, CDR2 FQGNSA, per germline. It was with 60 Vbeta and 13 Jbeta primers that the PCR ran. Profiling relied on immunoSEQ multiplex PCR, and the TCRdb table lists in-frame clones only, not all of them. The sample holds roughly 100,000 clones, around 75% seen once. With respect to this clone: The antigen remains unidentified.

Although they were nominally healthy when sampled, donors likely had unrecorded immune exposures. The source of this sequence is a male donor in good health and CMV-seropositive. This chain connects TRBV7-2 to TRBJ1-1; D is unresolved. Material for sequencing was PBMCs. The CDR3 protein is CASSLNSVTEAFF. CDR3 DNA sequence: TGTGCCAGCAGCTTAAATTCGGTCACTGAAGCTTTCTTT.